This record looks at one TCR beta chain sequence and its context. This receptor's antigen is unknown. No clone much larger than this one lies a single base away; base qualities are absent. The CDR3 spans 16 residues, from the cysteine through the phenylalanine. The CDR3 DNA has 48 bases and is translated from base 1. The CDR1 and CDR2 encoded by the germline V gene are MDHEN and SYDVKM. The V end gives up 6 bases and the J end 3 bases, leaving 13 bases in the junction not matched to a gene. These data originate in a study of post-analysis software for immune sequencing data (dated by TCRdb to about 2015). Study-wide context: The recorded disease courses included relapsing-remitting, secondary progressive and progressive-relapsing multiple sclerosis, and some patients had no subtype annotation. Patient repertoires were compared against some twelve previously published healthy control repertoires from donors aged 6 to 25 years. A subset of samples was prepared in parallel using single-end sample barcoding, then pooled and co-amplified after Illumina adapter ligation. Overall study results and their limits: Direct clustering with F measure revealed strong co-clustering of samples prepared in the same batch, which led to a batch-effect correction. The multiple sclerosis patient group was slightly younger than the control group. Compared with controls, multiple sclerosis patients had significantly lower normalized Chao1 diversity, a finding suggesting substantial peripheral T-cell clonal expansion. Patients showed significantly higher frequencies than controls for roughly five TRBV segments, among them TRBV5-6, TRBV5-1 and TRBV20-1.

Receptor amplification or capture employed PCR. This sample was sequenced with an Illumina HiSeq 2500. To reduce PCR and sequencing biases, unique molecular identifiers were incorporated into the TCR beta cDNA libraries. Every 1 to 10 million input T cells yielded approximately 500,000 cDNA molecules, meaning each molecule approximated one T cell. Patient libraries were prepared and sequenced with the same protocol used for the earlier healthy control dataset. Samples belonging to the same batch were prepared together, multiplexed and sequenced on a shared HiSeq lane. As for the original processing: Raw barcoded reads were processed with MIGEC, discarding single-read molecular identifier groups before consensus assembly and CDR3 extraction. Clonotype tables were post-analysed with VDJtools, normalizing diversity by down-sampling all datasets to the smallest sample size. In repertoire overlap clustering, CDR3 amino acid sequences, but not nucleotide sequences, were matched to correct batch-related cross-sample contamination. The public reads were run again by TCRdb, first through fastp at Q25 and then through MiXCR, and only productive beta chains were kept. A single entry per CDR3 protein holds the most common genes and DNA from its merged rows. TCRdb assigned the V and J calls; the authors' analysis was not used. The sample profile shows a few hundred thousand distinct CDR3 sequences; 34% of them were found once. About 5.6% of the sample is held by the ten biggest clonotypes.

To demonstrate the VDJtools post-analysis software, the study profiled TCR beta repertoires from the peripheral blood of around 13 young patients with multiple sclerosis. The multiple sclerosis patients were children and adolescents between roughly 6 and 16 years of age. Recombination linked TRBV28 to TRBJ2-5, with 7 junctional bases fitting TRBD2. This receptor was identified in a girl aged 2-17 years with multiple sclerosis. Input material: blood. The CDR3: CASSAGRASGEETQYF. The bases are TGTGCCAGCAGCGCCGGTCGGGCTAGCGGTGAAGAGACCCAGTACTTC.